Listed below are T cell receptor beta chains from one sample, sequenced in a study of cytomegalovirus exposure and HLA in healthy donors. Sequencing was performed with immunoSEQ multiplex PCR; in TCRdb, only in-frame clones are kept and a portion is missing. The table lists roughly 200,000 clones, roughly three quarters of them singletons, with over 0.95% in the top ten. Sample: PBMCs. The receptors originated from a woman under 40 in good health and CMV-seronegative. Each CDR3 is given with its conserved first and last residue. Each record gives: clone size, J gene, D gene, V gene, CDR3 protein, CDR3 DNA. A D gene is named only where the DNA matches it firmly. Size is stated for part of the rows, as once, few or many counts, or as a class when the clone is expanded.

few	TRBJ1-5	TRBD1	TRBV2	CASRPLGQGGDQPQHF	TGTGCCAGCCGGCCCCTGGGACAGGGGGGCGATCAGCCCCAGCATTTT
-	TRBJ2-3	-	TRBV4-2	CASSQGTSYSQYF	TGTGCCAGCAGCCAAGGCACTAGCTATTCGCAGTATTTT
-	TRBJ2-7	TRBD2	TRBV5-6	CASSAGLGAYEQYF	TGTGCCAGCAGCGCCGGACTAGGGGCCTACGAGCAGTACTTC
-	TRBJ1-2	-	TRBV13	CASSSNKRTYGYTF	TGTGCCAGCAGCTCAAACAAGCGTACCTATGGCTACACCTTC
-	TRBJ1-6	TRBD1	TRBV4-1	CASSQGQGYNSPLHF	TGCGCCAGCAGCCAGGGACAGGGGTATAATTCACCCCTCCACTTT
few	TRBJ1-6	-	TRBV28	CASRAGYPRPLHF	TGTGCCAGCAGAGCAGGGTACCCGCGACCCCTCCACTTT
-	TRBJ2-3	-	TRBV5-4	CASSREDTQYF	TGTGCCAGCAGCCGGGAGGATACGCAGTATTTT
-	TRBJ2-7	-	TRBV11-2	CASRRDTDYEQYF	TGTGCCAGCAGAAGGGACACCGACTACGAGCAGTACTTC
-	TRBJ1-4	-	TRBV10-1	CASSEGLGVGKLFF	TGCGCCAGCAGTGAGGGACTTGGCGTTGGAAAACTGTTTTTT
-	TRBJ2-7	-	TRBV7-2	CASSLDWGLDNEQYF	TGTGCCAGCAGCTTAGACTGGGGACTCGATAACGAGCAGTACTTC